The clone carrying this T cell receptor beta chain was counted between two and nine times. As yet, its antigen is unknown. V lost 1 base and J lost 12; bases outside the gene matches: 6. CDR3 length: 14 amino acids. The sample is drawn from a study of identical twins. TCRdb passed the 5' RACE reads through MiXCR, listing each CDR3 protein once. The sample includes some 760,000 distinct CDR3 sequences, about 18% of them seen just once. Study-level points and caveats: Weaker excess twin sharing was observed in beta out-of-frame sequences.

The same sample was also studied in work on T cells expressing NK-cell markers. That source adds: In several donors, dominant clonotypes made up roughly 25-60.1% of CD3+CD56-NKG2C+ cells.

This sequence originates from a woman younger than 30 in good health. The sample was PBMCs. The chain has TRBV12-3 or TRBV12-4 and TRBJ2-7; the match to TRBD2 covers 13 bases. The CDR3 sequence is CASSLGRGTSGTYF. Here the CDR3 DNA reads TGTGCCAGCAGTTTAGGTCGGGGGACTAGCGGGACGTACTTC.